Listed here are 21 T cell receptor beta chains from one sample, sequenced in a study of T cell responses to AZD1222 COVID-19 vaccine. Sequencing used immunoSEQ multiplex PCR; TCRdb keeps in-frame clones, though not all of them. The table has approximately 74,000 clones, roughly 80% seen once. This specimen was peripheral blood, taken on day 0 of AZD1222 vaccination. The receptors originated from an adult in good health.

The chain links TRBV4-1 to TRBJ1-1; 8 bases fit TRBD1. V was clipped by 0 bases and J by 3 bases; unmatched bases: 9. Germline assignment: CDR1 MGHRA and CDR2 YSYEKL. This CDR3 spans 17 amino acids. The CDR3 reads CASSQERLTGGYTEAFF. The CDR3 nucleotides are TGCGCCAGCAGCCAAGAAAGGCTCACAGGGGGGTACACTGAAGCTTTCTTT.

The V gene is TRBV5-1, the J gene TRBJ2-7; TRBD1 matches at 11 bases. The CDR3 consists of 15 residues. Germline assignment: CDR1 SGHRS and CDR2 YFSETQ. J gave up 2 bases and V 4 bases, and 5 bases lay outside the gene matches. The CDR3 loop reads CASSGQGQGAYEQYF. CDR3 in DNA: TGCGCCAGCAGCGGACAGGGACAGGGGGCCTACGAGCAGTACTTC.

The chain uses TRBV9 and TRBJ2-7; 9 bases match TRBD2. Germline-derived CDR1 and CDR2 are SGDLS and YYNGEE. Trimming at V came to 0 bases and at J to 5 bases, leaving 6 bases not matched to a gene. CDR3 length: 15 residues. The CDR3 DNA is TGTGCCAGCAGCGTAGGTGCGGGGGGGCCCCACGAGCAGTACTTC. Encoded protein: CASSVGAGGPHEQYF.

This chain uses TRBV7-8 with TRBJ2-7, with D hard to call. The CDR3 consists of 14 residues. The germline gives CDR1 SGHVS, CDR2 FQNEAQ. Trimming shortened V by 5 bases and J by 1 base, and 12 bases separated the two germline ends. This CDR3 is CASSPRSRSYEQYF. The CDR3 DNA is TGTGCCAGCAGCCCCCGGAGCAGATCCTACGAGCAGTACTTC. Full variable domain (remainder filled in from reference TRBV7-8 and TRBJ2-7): GAGVSQSPRYKVAKRGQDVALRCDPISGHVSLFWYQQALGQGPEFLTYFQNEAQLDKSGLPSDRFFAERPEGSVSTLKIQRTQQEDSAVYLCASSPRSRSYEQYFGPGTRLTVT.

The CDR3 here is CASSLVPSGRAVAETQYF. As DNA, the CDR3 is TGTGCCAGCAGCTTAGTCCCTAGCGGGAGGGCCGTGGCAGAGACCCAGTACTTC. The chain carries TRBV11-2 and TRBJ2-5; TRBD2 matches 12 bases. This CDR3 has 18 amino acids. The trim removed 1 base at V and 4 bases at J, leaving 10 bases unmatched. Per the germline V gene, CDR1 is SGHAT and CDR2 is FQNNGV.

The chain recombines TRBV6-5 with TRBJ1-1; D may be TRBD1 (5 bases). In germline, CDR1 is MNHEY, CDR2 SVGAGI. The CDR3 contains 13 residues. Trimming removed 5 bases from V and 10 bases from J, with 17 bases in between. This CDR3 is CASSQEPGASAFF. DNA for the CDR3: TGTGCCAGCAGTCAGGAACCTGGGGCGTCAGCTTTCTTT.

The rearrangement joins TRBV9 to TRBJ2-1; TRBD2 agrees at 14 bases. The CDR3 consists of 18 residues. Per germline, CDR1 SGDLS and CDR2 YYNGEE. With 7 bases clipped from V and 4 bases from J, the junction kept 13 bases outside the gene matches. CDR3 coding DNA: TGTGCCAGCCATCCGACCGGGACTAGCGGGAGAGGGTACAATGAGCAGTTCTTC. Protein product: CASHPTGTSGRGYNEQFF.

The CDR3 coding sequence is TGCGCCAGCAGCCGGAACCGGGTCACTGGCATAGAAGCTTTCTTT. Translating gives CASSRNRVTGIEAFF. The rearrangement joins TRBV4-1 to TRBJ1-1; D is uncertain. The germline CDR1 and CDR2 sequences are MGHRA and YSYEKL. The V gene lost 4 bases and the J gene lost 8 bases, with 20 bases spanning the gap. This CDR3 is built from 15 residues.

The chain joins TRBV12-3 or TRBV12-4 to TRBJ1-2, with D maybe TRBD1 (6 bases). This CDR3 region has 13 residues. The ends were cut back, 6 bases at V and 4 bases at J, with 12 bases in the middle. The CDR3 DNA reads TGTGCCAGCAGCGCTGGGGGCCCCTATGGCTACACCTTC. Its translation is CASSAGGPYGYTF.

This sequence joins TRBV7-2 and TRBJ2-7, with D possibly TRBD2 on 6 matching bases. From germline, CDR1 is SGHTA and CDR2 FQGNSA. This CDR3 has 15 amino acids. V was clipped by 1 base and J by 2 bases, with 12 bases between them. This CDR3 is CASSLVGTATYEQYF. For the CDR3, the DNA is TGTGCCAGCAGCTTAGTAGGGACTGCTACCTACGAGCAGTACTTC.

The DNA of the CDR3 is TGTGCCAGCAGCTCCCGTATGCAGGGACCTAATGAAAAACTGTTTTTT. This gives the protein CASSSRMQGPNEKLFF. The V gene is TRBV7-9, the J gene TRBJ1-4; possibly TRBD1 for D (5 bases). CDR1 and CDR2 (germline): SEHNR, FQNEAQ (reference sequence). The V and J ends lost 4 bases and 3 bases respectively, with 15 bases between them. The CDR3 has 16 amino acids. The whole variable domain, filled in from reference TRBV7-9 and TRBJ1-4, reads DTGVSQNPRHKITKRGQNVTFRCDPISEHNRLYWYRQTLGQGPEFLTYFQNEAQLEKSRLLSDRFSAERPKGSFSTLEIQRTEQGDSAMYLCASSSRMQGPNEKLFFGSGTQLSVL.

The chain has TRBV10-3 and TRBJ1-1, with unresolved D. The CDR3 loop spans 13 amino acids. Trimming took off 4 bases at V and 10 bases at J, with 16 bases between the two ends. Germline V CDR1 and CDR2: ENHRY, SYGVKD. As DNA, the CDR3 is TGTGCCATCAGTGTGGACCGCCCCGTGGGAGCTTTCTTT. Its protein product is CAISVDRPVGAFF.

The V call is TRBV30, the J call TRBJ2-1; 9 positions match TRBD1. V lost 5 bases to trimming and J lost 3 bases; unmatched junction nucleotides: 2. The CDR3 consists of 13 residues. CDR1 is GTSNPN, CDR2 SVGIG, per germline (reference sequence). CDR3 DNA sequence: TGTGCCTGGGGGACAGGGAACTACAATGAGCAGTTCTTC. Amino acid sequence: CAWGTGNYNEQFF.

The rearrangement links TRBV4-3 to TRBJ2-7; 11 bases fit TRBD1. The V gene end was trimmed by 4 bases and the J gene end by 10 bases; junction bases not matched to a gene: 6. Germline assignment: CDR1 LGHNA and CDR2 YSLEER. There are 13 residues in the CDR3. This chain's CDR3 is CASSRGQGGPQYF. CDR3 in DNA: TGCGCCAGCAGCCGGGGACAGGGGGGGCCACAGTACTTC.

The chain carries TRBV4-3 and TRBJ2-3, with D unclear. This CDR3 is 14 amino acids long. The ends were cut back, 1 base at V and 2 bases at J, with 7 bases in the middle. Per germline, CDR1 LGHNA and CDR2 YSLEER. CDR3 bases: TGCGCCAGCAGCCAAGGCTTTAACACAGATACGCAGTATTTT. Its protein is CASSQGFNTDTQYF.

The chain has TRBV14 and TRBJ2-5; unclear D gene. This CDR3 is 16 amino acids long. V lost 4 bases and J lost 5, with 20 bases in between. CDR1 and CDR2 (germline): SGHDN, FVKESK. The CDR3 DNA reads as TGTGCCAGCAGCCCGAGTGGATCCCAAAGGCGGGAGACCCAGTACTTC. Protein product: CASSPSGSQRRETQYF.

The V gene is TRBV13, the J gene TRBJ1-2, with 10 bases fitting TRBD1. The CDR3 is made up of 16 amino acids. Germline V gene lookup returns CDR1 PRHDT and CDR2 FYEKMQ (reference sequence). The V and J ends lost 0 bases and 8 bases, in that order; junction bases with no gene match: 9. The CDR3 nucleotides read TGTGCCAGCAGCTTAGGCCGGGACAGGGGTTCGCGGGGCTACACCTTC. Translating it yields CASSLGRDRGSRGYTF.

The V and J genes are TRBV18 and TRBJ2-2, with 7 bases matching TRBD2. Germline V gene sequence: CDR1 KGHSH, CDR2 LQKENI. V lost 1 base, J lost 2 bases, and 7 bases stayed unmatched. The CDR3 consists of 17 residues. DNA for the CDR3: TGTGCCAGCTCACCACAAGCGGGACTACTAAACACCGGGGAGCTGTTTTTT. Amino acid sequence: CASSPQAGLLNTGELFF.

This chain uses TRBV9 with TRBJ2-3; no firm D call. Deletions cut 4 bases from V and 0 bases from J, with 6 bases between. This CDR3 is built from 13 residues. The germline V gene encodes CDR1 SGDLS and CDR2 YYNGEE. This CDR3 reads CASSTLSTDTQYF. The CDR3 DNA sequence: TGTGCCAGCAGCACCCTTAGCACAGATACGCAGTATTTT.

The chain combines TRBV9 with TRBJ1-1; tentative D call: TRBD1 (5 bases). This CDR3 contains 13 residues. Per germline, CDR1 SGDLS and CDR2 YYNGEE. The V and J ends lost 0 bases and 9 bases respectively, with 12 bases between them. CDR3 DNA sequence: TGTGCCAGCAGCGTAGGGTCAGGGTCCAAAGCTTTCTTT. It translates to CASSVGSGSKAFF.

This chain uses TRBV19 with TRBJ1-1; no clear D. V lost 7 bases and J lost 1, with 13 bases in between. The CDR3 covers 14 residues. Germline CDR1 reads LNHDA; CDR2 reads SQIVND (reference sequence). CDR3 in amino acids: CASTLWGGNTEAFF. In nucleotides, the CDR3 is TGTGCCAGTACCCTATGGGGAGGGAACACTGAAGCTTTCTTT.